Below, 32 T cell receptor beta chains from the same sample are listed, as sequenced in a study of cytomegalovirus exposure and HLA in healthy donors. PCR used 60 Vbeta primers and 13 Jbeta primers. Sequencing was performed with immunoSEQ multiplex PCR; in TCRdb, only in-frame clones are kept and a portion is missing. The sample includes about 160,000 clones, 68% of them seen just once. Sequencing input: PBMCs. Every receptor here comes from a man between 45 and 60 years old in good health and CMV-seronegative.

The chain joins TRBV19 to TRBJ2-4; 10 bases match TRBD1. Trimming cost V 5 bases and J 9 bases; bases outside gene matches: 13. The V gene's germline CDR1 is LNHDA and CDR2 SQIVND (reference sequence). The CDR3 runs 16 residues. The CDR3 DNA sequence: TGTGCCAGTAGTTTCAGGACAGGGGGTGTAGATGCCATTCAGTACTTC. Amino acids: CASSFRTGGVDAIQYF. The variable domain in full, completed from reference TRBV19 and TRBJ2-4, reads DGGITQSPKYLFRKEGQNVTLSCEQNLNHDAMYWYRQDPGQGLRLIYYSQIVNDFQKGDIAEGYSVSREKKESFPLTVTSAQKNPTAFYLCASSFRTGGVDAIQYFGAGTRLSVL.

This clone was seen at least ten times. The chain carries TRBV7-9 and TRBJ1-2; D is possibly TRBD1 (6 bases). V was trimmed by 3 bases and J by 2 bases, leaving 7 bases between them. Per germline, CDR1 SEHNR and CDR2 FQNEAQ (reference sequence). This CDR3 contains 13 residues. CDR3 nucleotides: TGTGCCAGCAGCTTTACAGGGAACTATGGCTACACCTTC. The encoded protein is CASSFTGNYGYTF.

The CDR3 reads CASIGLAFYEQYF. The CDR3 nucleotides are TGTGCCAGCATCGGACTAGCGTTCTACGAGCAGTACTTC. The V call is TRBV6-1, the J call TRBJ2-7; 9 positions agree with TRBD2. J lost 3 bases, V lost 7 bases, and 4 bases had no gene match. The CDR3 sequence is 13 residues long. Germline V lookup: CDR1 MNHNS, CDR2 SASEGT.

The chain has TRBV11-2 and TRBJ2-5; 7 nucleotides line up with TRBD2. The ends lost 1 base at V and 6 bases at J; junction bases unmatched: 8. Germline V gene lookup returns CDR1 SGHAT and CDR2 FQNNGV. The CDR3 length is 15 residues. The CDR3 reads CASSLVRTSEKTQYF. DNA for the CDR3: TGTGCCAGCAGCTTAGTCCGAACTAGCGAAAAGACCCAGTACTTC. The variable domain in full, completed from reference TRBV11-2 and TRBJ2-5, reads EAGVAQSPRYKIIEKRQSVAFWCNPISGHATLYWYQQILGQGPKLLIQFQNNGVVDDSQLPKDRFSAERLKGVDSTLKIQPAKLEDSAVYLCASSLVRTSEKTQYFGPGTRLLVL.

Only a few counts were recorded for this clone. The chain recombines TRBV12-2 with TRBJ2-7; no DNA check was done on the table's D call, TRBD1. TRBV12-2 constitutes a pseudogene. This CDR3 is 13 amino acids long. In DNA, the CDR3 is TGTGCAAGTCGCTTGGGCAACTCCTACGAGCAGTACTTC. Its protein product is CASRLGNSYEQYF.

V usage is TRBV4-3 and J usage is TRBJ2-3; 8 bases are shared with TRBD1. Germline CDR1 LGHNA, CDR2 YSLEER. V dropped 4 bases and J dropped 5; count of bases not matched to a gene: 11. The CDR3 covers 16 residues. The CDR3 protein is CASSLGGRGLGDTQYF. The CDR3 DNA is TGCGCCAGCAGCCTGGGAGGCAGGGGGCTAGGAGATACGCAGTATTTT.

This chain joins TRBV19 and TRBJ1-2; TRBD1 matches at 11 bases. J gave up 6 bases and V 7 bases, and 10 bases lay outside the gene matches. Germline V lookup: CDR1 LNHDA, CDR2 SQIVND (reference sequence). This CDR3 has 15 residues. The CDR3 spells CASIQGTGGKHGYTF. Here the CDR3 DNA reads TGTGCCAGTATCCAGGGGACAGGGGGAAAGCATGGCTACACCTTC.

CDR3 sequence (DNA): TGTGCCAGCAGCTGGGGCGGGGCGGGGGGGCTTGGAGGGACCCAGTACTTC. This gives the protein CASSWGGAGGLGGTQYF. This chain joins TRBV11-1 and TRBJ2-5, with 9 bases identical to TRBD2. With V trimmed by 4 bases and J by 7 bases, 16 bases remained unmatched. Germline CDR1 reads SGHAT; CDR2 reads FQDESV (reference sequence). This CDR3 is built from 17 residues.

The CDR3 DNA follows: TGTGCCAGCACCCGGGGGGGGGACGAGACCCAGTACTTC. Translated: CASTRGGDETQYF. The V and J genes are TRBV28 and TRBJ2-5, with 8 bases identical to TRBD2. The germline CDR1 and CDR2 sequences are MDHEN and SYDVKM. After removal of 7 bases from V and 5 bases from J, the junction contained 6 bases not matched to a gene. This CDR3 is 13 amino acids long.

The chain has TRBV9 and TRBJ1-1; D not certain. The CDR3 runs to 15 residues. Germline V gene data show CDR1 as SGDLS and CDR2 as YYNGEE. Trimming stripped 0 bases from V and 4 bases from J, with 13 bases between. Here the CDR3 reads CASSVVSGVSTEAFF. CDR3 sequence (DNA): TGTGCCAGCAGCGTAGTAAGCGGGGTGAGCACTGAAGCTTTCTTT.

Here the CDR3 reads CASSENRQGMNTEAFF. CDR3 DNA sequence: TGTGCCAGCAGTGAAAATCGACAGGGTATGAACACTGAAGCTTTCTTT. The gene calls are TRBV25-1 and TRBJ1-1, with 7 positions matching TRBD1. V shed 2 bases and J 0 bases; nucleotides not matched to a gene: 6. Germline assignment: CDR1 MGHDK and CDR2 SYGVNS. The CDR3 runs 16 residues. The whole variable domain, remainder taken from reference TRBV25-1 and TRBJ1-1, is EADIYQTPRYLVIGTGKKITLECSQTMGHDKMYWYQQDPGMELHLIHYSYGVNSTEKGDLSSESTVSRIRTEHFPLTLESARPSHTSQYLCASSENRQGMNTEAFFGQGTRLTVV.

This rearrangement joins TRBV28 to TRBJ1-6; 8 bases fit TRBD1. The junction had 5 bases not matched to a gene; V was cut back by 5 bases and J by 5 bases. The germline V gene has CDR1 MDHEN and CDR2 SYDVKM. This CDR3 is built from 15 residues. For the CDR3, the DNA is TGTGCCAGCAGTGGCGGACAGGGAAATAATTCACCCCTCCACTTT. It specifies CASSGGQGNNSPLHF.

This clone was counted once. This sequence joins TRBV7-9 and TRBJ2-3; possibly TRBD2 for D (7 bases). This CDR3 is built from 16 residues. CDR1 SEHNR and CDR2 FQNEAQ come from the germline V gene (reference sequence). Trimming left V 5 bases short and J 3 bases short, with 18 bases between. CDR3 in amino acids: CASSTLIGGETDTQYF. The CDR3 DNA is TGTGCCAGCAGCACCTTGATAGGGGGGGAAACAGATACGCAGTATTTT.

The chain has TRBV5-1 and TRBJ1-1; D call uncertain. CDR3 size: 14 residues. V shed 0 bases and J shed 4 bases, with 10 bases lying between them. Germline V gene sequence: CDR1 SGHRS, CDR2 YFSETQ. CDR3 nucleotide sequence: TGCGCCAGCAGCTTGGTCAGCGAGAGCACTGAAGCTTTCTTT. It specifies CASSLVSESTEAFF.

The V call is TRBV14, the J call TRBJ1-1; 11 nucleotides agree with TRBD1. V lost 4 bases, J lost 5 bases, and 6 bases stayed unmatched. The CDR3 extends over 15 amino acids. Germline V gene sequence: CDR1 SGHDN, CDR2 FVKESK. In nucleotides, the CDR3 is TGTGCCAGCAGCCGAGGACAGGGGGCTTTTACTGAAGCTTTCTTT. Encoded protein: CASSRGQGAFTEAFF. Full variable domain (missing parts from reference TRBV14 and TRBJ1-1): EAGVTQFPSHSVIEKGQTVTLRCDPISGHDNLYWYRRVMGKEIKFLLHFVKESKQDESGMPNNRFLAERTGGTYSTLKVQPAELEDSGVYFCASSRGQGAFTEAFFGQGTRLTVV.

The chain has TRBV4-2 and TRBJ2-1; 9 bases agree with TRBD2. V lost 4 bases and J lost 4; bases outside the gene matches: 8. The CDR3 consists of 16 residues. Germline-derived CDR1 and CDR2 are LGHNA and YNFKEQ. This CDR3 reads CASSPLGSGGYNEQFF. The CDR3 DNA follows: TGTGCCAGCAGCCCGTTAGGTAGCGGGGGATACAATGAGCAGTTCTTC.

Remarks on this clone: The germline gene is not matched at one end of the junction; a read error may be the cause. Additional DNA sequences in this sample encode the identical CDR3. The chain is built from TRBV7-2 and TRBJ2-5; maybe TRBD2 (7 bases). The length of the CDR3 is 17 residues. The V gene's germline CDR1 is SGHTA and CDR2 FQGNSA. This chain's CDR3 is CASSSRGGLAYQETQYF. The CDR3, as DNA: TGTGCCAGTAGCTCTAGGGGGGGGCTAGCTTACCAAGAGACCCAGTACTTC.

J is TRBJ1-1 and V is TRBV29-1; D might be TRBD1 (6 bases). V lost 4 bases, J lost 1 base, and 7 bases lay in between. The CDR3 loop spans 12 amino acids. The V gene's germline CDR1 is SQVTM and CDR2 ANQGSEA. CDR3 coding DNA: TGCAGCGTTGGAGGGGGGAACACTGAAGCTTTCTTT. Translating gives CSVGGGNTEAFF. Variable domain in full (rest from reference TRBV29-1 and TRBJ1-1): SAVISQKPSRDICQRGTSLTIQCQVDSQVTMMFWYRQQPGQSLTLIATANQGSEATYESGFVIDKFPISRPNLTFSTLTVSNMSPEDSSIYLCSVGGGNTEAFFGQGTRLTVV.

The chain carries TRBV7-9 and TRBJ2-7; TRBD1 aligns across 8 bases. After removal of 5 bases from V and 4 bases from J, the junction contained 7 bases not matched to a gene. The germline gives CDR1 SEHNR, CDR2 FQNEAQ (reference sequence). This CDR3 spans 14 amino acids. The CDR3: CASSPRTGLYEQYF. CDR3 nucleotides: TGTGCCAGCAGCCCCAGGACAGGGCTGTACGAGCAGTACTTC.

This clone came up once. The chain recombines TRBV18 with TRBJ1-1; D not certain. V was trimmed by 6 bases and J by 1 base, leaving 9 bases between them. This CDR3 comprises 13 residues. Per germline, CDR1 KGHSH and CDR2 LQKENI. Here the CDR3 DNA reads TGTGCCAGCTCTCCTAGCAAGAACACTGAAGCTTTCTTT. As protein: CASSPSKNTEAFF.

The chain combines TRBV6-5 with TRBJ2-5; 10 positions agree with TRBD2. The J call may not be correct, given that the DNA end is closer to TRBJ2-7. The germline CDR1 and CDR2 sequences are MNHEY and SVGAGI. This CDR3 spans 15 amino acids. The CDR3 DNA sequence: TGTGCCAGCAGCGCCCTAGCGGGGGATGGCTACGAGCAGTACTTC. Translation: CASSALAGDGYEQYF.

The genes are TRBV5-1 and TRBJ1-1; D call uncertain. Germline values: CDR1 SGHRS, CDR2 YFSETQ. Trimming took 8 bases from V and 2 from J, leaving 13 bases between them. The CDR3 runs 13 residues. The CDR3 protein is CASNYQRNTEAFF. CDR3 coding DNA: TGCGCCAGTAATTACCAGCGAAACACTGAAGCTTTCTTT.

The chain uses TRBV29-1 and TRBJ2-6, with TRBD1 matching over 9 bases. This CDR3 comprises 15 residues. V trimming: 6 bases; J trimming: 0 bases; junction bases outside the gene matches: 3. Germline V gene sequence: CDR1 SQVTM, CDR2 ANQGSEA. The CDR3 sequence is CSVGQGSSGANVLTF. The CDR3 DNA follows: TGCAGCGTGGGACAGGGCAGCTCTGGGGCCAACGTCCTGACTTTC.

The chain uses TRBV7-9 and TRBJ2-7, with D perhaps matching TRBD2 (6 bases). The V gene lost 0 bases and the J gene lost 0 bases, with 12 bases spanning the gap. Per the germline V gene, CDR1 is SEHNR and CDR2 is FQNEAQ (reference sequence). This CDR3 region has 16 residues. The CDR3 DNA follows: TGTGCCAGCAGCTTAGCGCGGGGACGGAGCTCCTACGAGCAGTACTTC. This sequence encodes CASSLARGRSSYEQYF.

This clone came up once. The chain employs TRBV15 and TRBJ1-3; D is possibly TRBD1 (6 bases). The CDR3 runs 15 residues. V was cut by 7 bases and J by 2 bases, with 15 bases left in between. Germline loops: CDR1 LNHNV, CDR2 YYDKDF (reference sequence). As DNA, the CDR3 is TGTGCCACCACACCCGGCGGGGGGCCTGGAAACACCATATATTTT. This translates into CATTPGGGPGNTIYF.

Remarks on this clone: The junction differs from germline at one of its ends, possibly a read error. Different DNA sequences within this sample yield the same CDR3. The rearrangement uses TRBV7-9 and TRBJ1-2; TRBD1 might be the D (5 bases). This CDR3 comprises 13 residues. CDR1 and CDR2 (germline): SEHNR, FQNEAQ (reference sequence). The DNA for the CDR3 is TGTGCCAGCAGCTTAGAGGGGAACTATGGCTATACCTTC. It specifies CASSLEGNYGYTF.

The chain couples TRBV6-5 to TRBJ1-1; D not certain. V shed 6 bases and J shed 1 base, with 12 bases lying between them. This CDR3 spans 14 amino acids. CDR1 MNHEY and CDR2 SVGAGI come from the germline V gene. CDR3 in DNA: TGTGCCAGCAGCGGTTTCGTCGGGAACACTGAAGCTTTCTTT. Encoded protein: CASSGFVGNTEAFF.

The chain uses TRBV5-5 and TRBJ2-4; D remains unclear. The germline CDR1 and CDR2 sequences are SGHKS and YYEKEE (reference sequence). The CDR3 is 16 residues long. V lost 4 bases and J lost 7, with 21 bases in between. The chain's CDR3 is CASSPLRGLQTNIQYF. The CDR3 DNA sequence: TGTGCCAGCAGCCCACTGAGAGGCCTTCAAACGAACATTCAGTACTTC.

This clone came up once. The CDR3 sequence is CASGLGTPPGGYTF. CDR3 coding DNA: TGTGCCAGCGGACTTGGGACACCGCCTGGAGGCTACACCTTC. V is TRBV6-5 and J is TRBJ1-2, with D possibly being TRBD1 (6 bases). The V gene lost 8 bases and the J gene lost 8 bases, with 21 bases spanning the gap. The CDR3 sequence is 14 residues long. The germline CDR1 and CDR2 sequences are MNHEY and SVGAGI.

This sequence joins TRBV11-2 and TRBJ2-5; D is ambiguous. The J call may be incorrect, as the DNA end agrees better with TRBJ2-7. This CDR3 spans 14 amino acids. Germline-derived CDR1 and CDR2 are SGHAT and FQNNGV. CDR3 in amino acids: CASSGARFPYEQYF. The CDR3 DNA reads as TGTGCCAGCTCCGGTGCCAGGTTTCCCTACGAGCAGTACTTC.

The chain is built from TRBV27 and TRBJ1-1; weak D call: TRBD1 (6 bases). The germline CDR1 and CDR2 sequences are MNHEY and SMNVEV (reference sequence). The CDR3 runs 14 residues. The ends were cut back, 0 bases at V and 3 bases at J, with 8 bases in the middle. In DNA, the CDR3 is TGTGCCAGCAGTTTATCACAGGGTGACACTGAAGCTTTCTTT. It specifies CASSLSQGDTEAFF.

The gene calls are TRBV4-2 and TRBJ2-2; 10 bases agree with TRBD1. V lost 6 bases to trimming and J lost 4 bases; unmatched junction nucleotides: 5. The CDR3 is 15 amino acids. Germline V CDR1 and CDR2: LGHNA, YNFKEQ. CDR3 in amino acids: CASRFGTGVTGELFF. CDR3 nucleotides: TGTGCCAGCAGATTCGGGACAGGGGTCACCGGGGAGCTGTTTTTT.